The T cell receptor beta chain described here comes from a study of beta chain features in type 1 diabetes. Study results and caveats: Cells with high TCR expression could be over-represented by cDNA sequencing. Across all four CD4+ subsets, people with type 1 diabetes showed modestly shorter TCRB CDR3s.

The length of the CDR3 is 14 residues. V was shortened by 0 bases and J by 6 bases, with 10 bases between the two germline ends. Germline CDR1 LNHNV, CDR2 YYDKDF (reference sequence). Worth noting for this clone: Its specificity is unknown.

The authors reverse transcribed all of the isolated RNA, so sequencing captured expressed TCRB transcripts. Assay used: immunoSEQ multiplex PCR; TCRdb lists only in-frame clones, some missing. The sample records about 340,000 clones, around an eighth being singletons. The receptor comes from a woman aged 18 to 35 with type 1 diabetes. The sequenced sample consisted of naive CD4+ T cells from blood. The V gene is TRBV15, the J gene TRBJ2-3; no reliable D call. The CDR3 loop is CATSRDLFRDTQYF. DNA for the CDR3: TGTGCCACCAGCAGAGATCTTTTTCGGGATACGCAGTATTTT.